These 7 T cell receptor beta chains were all obtained from the same sample, sequenced in a study of regulatory T cells in long-lasting Graves disease. Documented time point: newly diagnosed GD, antithyroid drugs for less than 3 months. There was RNA extracted from PBMCs, and the TCR library was made from it. Investigators prepared the TCR beta libraries by applying iRepertoire HTBI primers and Arm-PCR of CDR3 regions. TCRdb recomputed calls from the multiplex PCR reads with MiXCR, one row per CDR3 protein. The sample has 440,000 or so distinct CDR3 sequences; approximately 16% are singletons. This sample also belongs to another study, concerning T cells in Graves' hyperthyroidism and ophthalmopathy.

The sample here was peripheral blood mononuclear cells (PBMCs), taken at new diagnosis, from a patient treated with antithyroid drugs. The receptors shown here come from a woman between 25 and 40 years old with Graves disease.

This clonotype was found many times. V gene TRBV3-1 combines with J gene TRBJ2-1; D might be TRBD2 (6 bases). CDR1 and CDR2 (germline): LGHDT, YNNKEL (reference sequence). V was shortened by 1 base and J by 5 bases, with 12 bases between the two germline ends. This CDR3 contains 15 residues. The CDR3 region has the DNA TGTGCCAGCAGCCAAGCAGGCGGGACGGACAATGAGCAGTTCTTC. Protein sequence: CASSQAGGTDNEQFF.

This clonotype was counted only a few times. The chain recombines TRBV15 with TRBJ2-5, with a weak D call TRBD1 (7 bases). This CDR3 spans 13 amino acids. Trimming removed 9 bases from V and 5 bases from J, with 16 bases in between. Germline loops: CDR1 LNHNV, CDR2 YYDKDF (reference sequence). CDR3 in amino acids: CATGQPGVETQYF. The CDR3 region has the DNA TGTGCCACGGGACAGCCGGGAGTCGAGACCCAGTACTTC.

This clonotype has just a few counts. The chain recombines TRBV12-3 or TRBV12-4 with TRBJ1-6; D gene uncertain. CDR3 size: 14 residues. Trimming took 6 bases from V and 8 from J, leaving 14 bases between them. The CDR3 region has the DNA TGTGCCAGCAGCTCCTATACTCCGGATTCACCCCTCCACTTT. It specifies CASSSYTPDSPLHF.

Ten or more counts support this clonotype. The chain uses TRBV2 and TRBJ2-3, with no clear D. This CDR3 is 12 amino acids long. Germline values: CDR1 SNHLY, CDR2 FYNNEI. V was shortened by 3 bases and J by 2 bases, with 3 bases between the two germline ends. The CDR3 DNA reads as TGTGCCAGCAGTGACTACACAGATACGCAGTATTTT. It is translated as CASSDYTDTQYF. The complete variable domain, with remaining parts taken from reference TRBV2 and TRBJ2-3, reads EPEVTQTPSHQVTQMGQEVILRCVPISNHLYFYWYRQILGQKVEFLVSFYNNEISEKSEIFDDQFSVERPDGSNFTLKIRSTKLEDSAMYFCASSDYTDTQYFGPGTRLTVL.

This clonotype was counted between two and nine times. This rearrangement joins TRBV14 to TRBJ2-1, with 7 bases lining up with TRBD2. The CDR3 loop spans 18 amino acids. In germline, CDR1 is SGHDN, CDR2 FVKESK. The J segment lost 7 bases and the V segment lost 1 base, leaving 16 bases of the junction unmatched. The CDR3 region has the DNA TGTGCCAGCAGCCAAGCCAGGGCGGGAGACGTAACATGGAATGAGCAGTTCTTC. Translation gives CASSQARAGDVTWNEQFF. The variable domain in full, completed from reference TRBV14 and TRBJ2-1, reads EAGVTQFPSHSVIEKGQTVTLRCDPISGHDNLYWYRRVMGKEIKFLLHFVKESKQDESGMPNNRFLAERTGGTYSTLKVQPAELEDSGVYFCASSQARAGDVTWNEQFFGPGTRLTVL.

This clonotype came up many times. This chain uses TRBV7-9 with TRBJ2-7; TRBD2 matches 9 bases. V was pared by 3 bases and J by 3 bases, with 6 bases of the junction left unmatched. The V gene's germline CDR1 is SEHNR and CDR2 FQNEAQ (reference sequence). The CDR3 consists of 15 residues. CDR3 DNA sequence: TGTGCCAGCAGCTTCACAGGGACTAGCAGCTACGAGCAGTACTTC. Translation gives CASSFTGTSSYEQYF.

V gene TRBV12-3 or TRBV12-4 combines with J gene TRBJ2-3; D gene uncertain. This CDR3 is built from 12 residues. Trimming removed 5 bases from V and 5 bases from J, with 8 bases in between. The CDR3 here is CASSQRVDTQYF. DNA for the CDR3: TGTGCCAGCAGTCAACGGGTAGATACGCAGTATTTT.